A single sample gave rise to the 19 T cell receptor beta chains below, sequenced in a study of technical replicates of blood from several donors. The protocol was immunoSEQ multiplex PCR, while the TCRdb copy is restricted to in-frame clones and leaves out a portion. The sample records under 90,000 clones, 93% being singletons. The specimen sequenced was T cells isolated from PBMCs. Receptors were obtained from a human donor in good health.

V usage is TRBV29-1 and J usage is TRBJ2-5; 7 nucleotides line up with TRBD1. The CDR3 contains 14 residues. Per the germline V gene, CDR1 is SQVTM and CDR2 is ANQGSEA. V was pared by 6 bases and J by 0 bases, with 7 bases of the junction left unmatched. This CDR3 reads CSVPKGQNQETQYF. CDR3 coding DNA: TGCAGCGTCCCCAAGGGACAGAACCAAGAGACCCAGTACTTC. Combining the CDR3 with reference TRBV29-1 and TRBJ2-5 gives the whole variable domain SAVISQKPSRDICQRGTSLTIQCQVDSQVTMMFWYRQQPGQSLTLIATANQGSEATYESGFVIDKFPISRPNLTFSTLTVSNMSPEDSSIYLCSVPKGQNQETQYFGPGTRLLVL.

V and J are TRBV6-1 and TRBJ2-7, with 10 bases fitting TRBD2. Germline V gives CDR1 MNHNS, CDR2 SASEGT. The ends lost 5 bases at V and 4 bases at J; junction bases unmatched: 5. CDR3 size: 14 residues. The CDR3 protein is CASSPSGSIYEQYF. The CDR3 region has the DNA TGTGCCAGCAGTCCTAGCGGGAGTATATACGAGCAGTACTTC.

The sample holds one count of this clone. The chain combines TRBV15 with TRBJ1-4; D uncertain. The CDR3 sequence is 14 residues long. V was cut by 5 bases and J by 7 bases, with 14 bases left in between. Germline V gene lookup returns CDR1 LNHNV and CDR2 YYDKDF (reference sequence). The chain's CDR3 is CATSEQGEGEKLFF. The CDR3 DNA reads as TGTGCCACCAGCGAACAAGGCGAGGGTGAAAAACTGTTTTTT.

CDR3 residues: CASSLFRGHGTEAFF. In DNA form, the CDR3 reads TGTGCCAGCAGCTTATTTAGGGGGCACGGGACTGAAGCTTTCTTT. V and J are TRBV7-2 and TRBJ1-1; 7 bases map to TRBD1. V dropped 2 bases and J dropped 5; count of bases not matched to a gene: 8. CDR1 and CDR2 from the germline V gene are SGHTA and FQGNSA. The CDR3 has 15 amino acids.

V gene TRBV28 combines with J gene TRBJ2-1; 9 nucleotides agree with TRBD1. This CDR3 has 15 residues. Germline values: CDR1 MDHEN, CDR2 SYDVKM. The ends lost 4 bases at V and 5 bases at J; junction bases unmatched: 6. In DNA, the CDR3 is TGTGCCAGCAGTTCTCCGGGACAGGGCAACAATGAGCAGTTCTTC. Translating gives CASSSPGQGNNEQFF.

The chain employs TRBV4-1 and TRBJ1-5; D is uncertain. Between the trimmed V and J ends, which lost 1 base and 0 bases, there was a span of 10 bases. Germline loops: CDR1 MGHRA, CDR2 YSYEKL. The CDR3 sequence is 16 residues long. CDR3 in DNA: TGCGCCAGCAGCCAAGGACAAGGATATAGCAATCAGCCCCAGCATTTT. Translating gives CASSQGQGYSNQPQHF.

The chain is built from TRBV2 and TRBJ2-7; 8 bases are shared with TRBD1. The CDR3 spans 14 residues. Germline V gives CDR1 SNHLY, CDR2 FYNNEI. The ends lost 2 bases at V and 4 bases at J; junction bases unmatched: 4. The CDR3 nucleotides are TGTGCCAGCAGTGAAAGGACAGGGAGATACGAGCAGTACTTC. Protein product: CASSERTGRYEQYF.

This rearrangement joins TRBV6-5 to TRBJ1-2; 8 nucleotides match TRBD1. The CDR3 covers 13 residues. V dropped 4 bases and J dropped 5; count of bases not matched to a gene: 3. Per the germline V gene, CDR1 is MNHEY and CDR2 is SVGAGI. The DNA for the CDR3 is TGTGCCAGCAGTTCAGGGGGCCAGTATGGCTACACCTTC. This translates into CASSSGGQYGYTF.

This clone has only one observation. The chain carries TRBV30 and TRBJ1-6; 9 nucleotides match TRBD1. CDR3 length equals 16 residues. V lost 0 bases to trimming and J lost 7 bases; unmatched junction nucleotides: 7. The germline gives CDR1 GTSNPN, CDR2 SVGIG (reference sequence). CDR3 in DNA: TGTGCCTGGAGTGTTCCCGGACAGGGGAAAAATTCACCCCTCCACTTT. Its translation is CAWSVPGQGKNSPLHF.

The CDR3 DNA reads TGTGCCAGCAGACTCCTGACTCTTCTACAGGGAAATTACACCGGGGAGCTGTTTTTT. Translating gives CASRLLTLLQGNYTGELFF. V and J are TRBV27 and TRBJ2-2; a weak D match, TRBD1 (6 bases). The length of the CDR3 is 19 residues. Trimming left V 6 bases short and J 3 bases short, with 26 bases between. Per the germline V gene, CDR1 is MNHEY and CDR2 is SMNVEV (reference sequence).

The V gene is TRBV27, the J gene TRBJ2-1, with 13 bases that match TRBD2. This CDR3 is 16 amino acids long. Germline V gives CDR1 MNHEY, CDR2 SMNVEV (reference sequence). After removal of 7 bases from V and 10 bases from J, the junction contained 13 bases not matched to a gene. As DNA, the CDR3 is TGTGCCAGCATTGCGCGAACTAGCGGGGGGGCCGGGGAGCAGTTCTTC. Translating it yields CASIARTSGGAGEQFF.

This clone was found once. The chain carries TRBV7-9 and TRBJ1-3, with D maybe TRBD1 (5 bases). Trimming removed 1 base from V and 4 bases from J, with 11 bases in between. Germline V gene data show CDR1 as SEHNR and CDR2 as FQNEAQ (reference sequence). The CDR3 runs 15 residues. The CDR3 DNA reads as TGTGCCAGCAGCTTAGTAGGGGTTCTCGGAAACACCATATATTTT. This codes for CASSLVGVLGNTIYF.

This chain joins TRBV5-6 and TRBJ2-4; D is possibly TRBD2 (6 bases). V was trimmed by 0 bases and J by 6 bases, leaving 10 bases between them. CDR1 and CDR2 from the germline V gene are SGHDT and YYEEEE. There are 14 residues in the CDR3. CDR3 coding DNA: TGTGCCAGCAGCTTGGTGACTAGTGGAAACATTCAGTACTTC. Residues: CASSLVTSGNIQYF. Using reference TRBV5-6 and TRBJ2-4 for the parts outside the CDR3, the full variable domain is DAGVTQSPTHLIKTRGQQVTLRCSPKSGHDTVSWYQQALGQGPQFIFQYYEEEERQRGNFPDRFSGHQFPNYSSELNVNALLLGDSALYLCASSLVTSGNIQYFGAGTRLSVL.

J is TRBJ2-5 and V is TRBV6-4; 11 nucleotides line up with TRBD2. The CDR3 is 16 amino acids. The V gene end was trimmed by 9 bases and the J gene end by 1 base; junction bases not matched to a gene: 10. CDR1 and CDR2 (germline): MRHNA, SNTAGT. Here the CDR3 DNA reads TGTGCCAGTCTAACCGGGACTAGCGGACCCCAAGAGACCCAGTACTTC. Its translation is CASLTGTSGPQETQYF.

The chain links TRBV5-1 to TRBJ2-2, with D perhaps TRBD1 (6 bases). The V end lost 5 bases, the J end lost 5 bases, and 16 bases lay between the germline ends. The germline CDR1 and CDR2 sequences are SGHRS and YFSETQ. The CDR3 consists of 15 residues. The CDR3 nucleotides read TGCGCCAGCAGTCAACAGGGTATTCTAACCGGGGAGCTGTTTTTT. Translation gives CASSQQGILTGELFF.

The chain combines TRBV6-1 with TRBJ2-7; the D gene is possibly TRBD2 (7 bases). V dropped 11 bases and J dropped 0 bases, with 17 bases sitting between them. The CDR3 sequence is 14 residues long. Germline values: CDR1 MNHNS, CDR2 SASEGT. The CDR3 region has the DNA TGTGCCGGGGGGGACATTTCCATCTCCTACGAGCAGTACTTC. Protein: CAGGDISISYEQYF.

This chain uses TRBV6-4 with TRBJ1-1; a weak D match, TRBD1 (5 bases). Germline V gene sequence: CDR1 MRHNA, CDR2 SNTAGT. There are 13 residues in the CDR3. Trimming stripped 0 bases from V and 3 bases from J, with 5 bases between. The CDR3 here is CASSDSGDTEAFF. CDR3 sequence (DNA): TGTGCCAGCAGTGACTCAGGGGACACTGAAGCTTTCTTT.

The CDR3 protein is CASRPGLGFGYNEQFF. CDR3 DNA sequence: TGCGCCAGCAGACCGGGACTAGGGTTTGGCTACAATGAGCAGTTCTTC. The V gene is TRBV4-1, the J gene TRBJ2-1, with 8 bases lining up with TRBD2. The CDR3 spans 16 residues. Losses at the gene ends were 6 bases for V and 3 bases for J; bases not matched to a gene: 10. CDR1 MGHRA and CDR2 YSYEKL come from the germline V gene.

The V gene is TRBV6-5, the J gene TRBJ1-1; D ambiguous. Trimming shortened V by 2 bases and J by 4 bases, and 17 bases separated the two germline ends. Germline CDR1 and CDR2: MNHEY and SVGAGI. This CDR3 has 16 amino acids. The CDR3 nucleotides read TGTGCCAGCAGTTACGTCTCAGGAGGACCTACCACTGAAGCTTTCTTT. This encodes CASSYVSGGPTTEAFF.